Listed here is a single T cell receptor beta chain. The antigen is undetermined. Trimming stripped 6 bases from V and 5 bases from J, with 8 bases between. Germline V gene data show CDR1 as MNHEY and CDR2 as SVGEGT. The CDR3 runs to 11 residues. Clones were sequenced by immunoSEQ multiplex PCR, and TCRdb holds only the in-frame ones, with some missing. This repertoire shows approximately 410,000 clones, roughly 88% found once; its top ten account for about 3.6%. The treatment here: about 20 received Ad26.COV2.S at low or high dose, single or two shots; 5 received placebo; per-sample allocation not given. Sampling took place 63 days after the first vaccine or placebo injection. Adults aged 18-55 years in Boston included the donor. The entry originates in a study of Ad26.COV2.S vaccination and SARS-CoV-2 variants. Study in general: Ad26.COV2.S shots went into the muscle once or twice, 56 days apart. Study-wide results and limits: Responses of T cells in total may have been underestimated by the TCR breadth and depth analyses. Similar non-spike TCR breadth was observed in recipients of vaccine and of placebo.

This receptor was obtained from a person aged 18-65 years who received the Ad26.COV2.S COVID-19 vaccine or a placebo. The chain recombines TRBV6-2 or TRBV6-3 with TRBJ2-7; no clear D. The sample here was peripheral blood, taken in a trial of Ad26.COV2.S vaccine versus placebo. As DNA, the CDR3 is TGTGCCAGCAGCCAGTCCCACGAGCAGTACTTC. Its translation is CASSQSHEQYF.